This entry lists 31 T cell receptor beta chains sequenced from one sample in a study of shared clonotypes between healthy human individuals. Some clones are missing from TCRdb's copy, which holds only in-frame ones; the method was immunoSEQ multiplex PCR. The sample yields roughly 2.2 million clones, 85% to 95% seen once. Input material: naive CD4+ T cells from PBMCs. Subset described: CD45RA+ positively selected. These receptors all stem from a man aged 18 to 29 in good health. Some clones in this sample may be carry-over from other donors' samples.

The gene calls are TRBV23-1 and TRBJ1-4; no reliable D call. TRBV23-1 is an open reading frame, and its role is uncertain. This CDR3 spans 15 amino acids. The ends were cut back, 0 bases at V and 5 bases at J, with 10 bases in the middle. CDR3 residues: CASSQSLDLNEKLFF. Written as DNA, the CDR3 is TGCGCCAGCAGTCAATCCTTAGATTTAAATGAAAAACTGTTTTTT.

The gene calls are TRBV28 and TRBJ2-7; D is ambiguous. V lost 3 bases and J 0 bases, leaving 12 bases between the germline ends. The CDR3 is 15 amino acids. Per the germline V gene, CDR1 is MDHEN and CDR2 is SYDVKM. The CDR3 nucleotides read TGTGCCAGCAGTTTTAGGTTCTCGAGCTCCTACGAGCAGTACTTC. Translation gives CASSFRFSSSYEQYF.

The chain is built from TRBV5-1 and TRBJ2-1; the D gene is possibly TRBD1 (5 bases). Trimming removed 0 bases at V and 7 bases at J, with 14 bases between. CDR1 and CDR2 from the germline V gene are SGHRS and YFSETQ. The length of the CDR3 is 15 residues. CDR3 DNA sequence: TGCGCCAGCAGCTTGGAAGGGGCTAGTAGGAATGAGCAGTTCTTC. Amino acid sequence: CASSLEGASRNEQFF.

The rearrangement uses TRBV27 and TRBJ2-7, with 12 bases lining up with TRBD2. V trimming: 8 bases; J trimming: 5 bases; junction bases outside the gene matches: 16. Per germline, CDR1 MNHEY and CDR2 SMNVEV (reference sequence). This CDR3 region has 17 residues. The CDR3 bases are TGTGCCAGCGGCCATCGACTAGCGGGAGTAATTTCCCACGAGCAGTACTTC. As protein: CASGHRLAGVISHEQYF.

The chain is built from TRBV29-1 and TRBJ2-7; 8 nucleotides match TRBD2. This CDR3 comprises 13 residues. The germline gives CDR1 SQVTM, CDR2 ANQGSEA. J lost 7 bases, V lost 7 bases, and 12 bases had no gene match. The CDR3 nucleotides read TGCAGCGCCCGGGAGGGCCCAAGAGGGGAGCAGTACTTC. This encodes CSAREGPRGEQYF.

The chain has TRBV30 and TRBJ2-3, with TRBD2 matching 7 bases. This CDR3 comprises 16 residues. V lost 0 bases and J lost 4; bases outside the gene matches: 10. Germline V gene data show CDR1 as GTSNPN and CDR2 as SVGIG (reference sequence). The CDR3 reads CAWSVGAGVPADTQYF. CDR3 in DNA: TGTGCCTGGAGTGTCGGGGCGGGAGTTCCGGCAGATACGCAGTATTTT.

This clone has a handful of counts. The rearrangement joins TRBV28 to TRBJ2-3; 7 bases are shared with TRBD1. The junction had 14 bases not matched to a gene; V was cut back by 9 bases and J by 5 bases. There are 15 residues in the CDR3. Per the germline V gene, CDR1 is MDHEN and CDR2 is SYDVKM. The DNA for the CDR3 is TGTGCCAGTAGGTATGGACTGGGGACAGAAGATACGCAGTATTTT. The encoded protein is CASRYGLGTEDTQYF. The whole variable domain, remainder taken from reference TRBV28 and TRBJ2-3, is DVKVTQSSRYLVKRTGEKVFLECVQDMDHENMFWYRQDPGLGLRLIYFSYDVKMKEKGDIPEGYSVSREKKERFSLILESASTNQTSMYLCASRYGLGTEDTQYFGPGTRLTVL.

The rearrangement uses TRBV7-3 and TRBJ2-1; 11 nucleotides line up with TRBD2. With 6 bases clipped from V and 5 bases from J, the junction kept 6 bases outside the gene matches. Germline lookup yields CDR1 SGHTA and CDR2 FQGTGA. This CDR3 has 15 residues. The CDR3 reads CASRWGTSGNNEQFF. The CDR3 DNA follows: TGTGCCAGCAGGTGGGGGACTAGCGGCAACAATGAGCAGTTCTTC.

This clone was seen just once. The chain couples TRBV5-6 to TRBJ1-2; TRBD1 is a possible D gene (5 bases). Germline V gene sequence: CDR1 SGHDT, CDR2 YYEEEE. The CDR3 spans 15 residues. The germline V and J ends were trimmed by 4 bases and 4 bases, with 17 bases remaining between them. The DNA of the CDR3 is TGTGCCAGCAGCCCTCCCTCGGGGCAGGGCTATGGCTACACCTTC. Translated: CASSPPSGQGYGYTF. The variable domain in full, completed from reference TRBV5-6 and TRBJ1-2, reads DAGVTQSPTHLIKTRGQQVTLRCSPKSGHDTVSWYQQALGQGPQFIFQYYEEEERQRGNFPDRFSGHQFPNYSSELNVNALLLGDSALYLCASSPPSGQGYGYTFGSGTRLTVV.

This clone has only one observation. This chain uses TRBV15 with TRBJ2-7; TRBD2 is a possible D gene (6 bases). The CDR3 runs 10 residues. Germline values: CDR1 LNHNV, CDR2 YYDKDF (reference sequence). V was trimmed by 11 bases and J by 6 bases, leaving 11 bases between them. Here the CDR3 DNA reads TGTGCCTGGGGGGTGGCCGAGCAGTACTTC. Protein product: CAWGVAEQYF. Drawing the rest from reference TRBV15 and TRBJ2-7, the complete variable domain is DAMVIQNPRYQVTQFGKPVTLSCSQTLNHNVMYWYQQKSSQAPKLLFHYYDKDFNNEADTPDNFQSRRPNTSFCFLDIRSPGLGDTAMYLCAWGVAEQYFGPGTRLTVT.

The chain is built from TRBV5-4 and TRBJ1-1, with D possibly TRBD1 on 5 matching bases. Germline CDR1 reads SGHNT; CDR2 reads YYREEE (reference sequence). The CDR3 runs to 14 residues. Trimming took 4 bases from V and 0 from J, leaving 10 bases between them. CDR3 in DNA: TGTGCCAGCAGCGATAAGACAGTGAACACTGAAGCTTTCTTT. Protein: CASSDKTVNTEAFF.

The CDR3 protein is CASSPLVAGANTGELFF. CDR3 nucleotides: TGTGCCAGCTCACCCCTCGTGGCAGGCGCTAACACCGGGGAGCTGTTTTTT. This chain connects TRBV18 to TRBJ2-2, with D unresolved. This CDR3 contains 17 residues. V was pared by 3 bases and J by 2 bases, with 16 bases between. Germline V gives CDR1 KGHSH, CDR2 LQKENI.

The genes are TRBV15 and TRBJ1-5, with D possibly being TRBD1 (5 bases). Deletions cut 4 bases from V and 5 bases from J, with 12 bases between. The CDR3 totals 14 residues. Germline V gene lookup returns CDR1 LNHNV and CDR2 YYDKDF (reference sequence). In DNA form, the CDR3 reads TGTGCCACCAGCAACGGGACCTGGGATCAGCCCCAGCATTTT. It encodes CATSNGTWDQPQHF.

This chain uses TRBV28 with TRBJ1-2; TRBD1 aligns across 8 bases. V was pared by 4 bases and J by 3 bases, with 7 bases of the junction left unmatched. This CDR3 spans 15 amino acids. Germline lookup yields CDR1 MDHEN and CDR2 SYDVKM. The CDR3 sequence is CASSSGAGGDYGYTF. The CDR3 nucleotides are TGTGCCAGCAGTTCAGGGGCAGGGGGCGACTATGGCTACACCTTC.

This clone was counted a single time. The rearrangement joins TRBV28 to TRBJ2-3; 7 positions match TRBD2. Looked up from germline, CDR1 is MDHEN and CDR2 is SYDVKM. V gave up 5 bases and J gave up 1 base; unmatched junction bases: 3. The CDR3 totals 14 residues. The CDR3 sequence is CASSMGGGTDTQYF. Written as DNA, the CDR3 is TGTGCCAGCAGTATGGGAGGGGGCACAGATACGCAGTATTTT.

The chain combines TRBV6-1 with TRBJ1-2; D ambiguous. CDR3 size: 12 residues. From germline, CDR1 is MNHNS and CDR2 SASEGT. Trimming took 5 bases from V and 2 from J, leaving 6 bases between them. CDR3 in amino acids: CASSHPNYGYTF. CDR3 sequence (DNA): TGTGCCAGCAGTCATCCGAACTATGGCTACACCTTC.

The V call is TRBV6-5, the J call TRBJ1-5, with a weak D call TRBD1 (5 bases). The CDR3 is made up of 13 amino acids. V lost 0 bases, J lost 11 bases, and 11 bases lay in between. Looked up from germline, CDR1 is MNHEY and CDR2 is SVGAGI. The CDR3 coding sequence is TGTGCCAGCAGTTACTCCGCGGGGGGGACCCAGCATTTT. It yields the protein CASSYSAGGTQHF.

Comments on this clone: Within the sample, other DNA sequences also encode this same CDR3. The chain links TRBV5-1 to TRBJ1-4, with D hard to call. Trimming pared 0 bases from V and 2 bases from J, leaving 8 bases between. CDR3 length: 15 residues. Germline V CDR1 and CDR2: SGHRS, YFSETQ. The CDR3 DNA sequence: TGCGCCAGCAGCTTGGCCGGAACCACTAATGAAAAACTGTTTTTT. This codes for CASSLAGTTNEKLFF. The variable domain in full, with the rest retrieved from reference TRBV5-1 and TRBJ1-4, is KAGVTQTPRYLIKTRGQQVTLSCSPISGHRSVSWYQQTPGQGLQFLFEYFSETQRNKGNFPGRFSGRQFSNSRSEMNVSTLELGDSALYLCASSLAGTTNEKLFFGSGTQLSVL.

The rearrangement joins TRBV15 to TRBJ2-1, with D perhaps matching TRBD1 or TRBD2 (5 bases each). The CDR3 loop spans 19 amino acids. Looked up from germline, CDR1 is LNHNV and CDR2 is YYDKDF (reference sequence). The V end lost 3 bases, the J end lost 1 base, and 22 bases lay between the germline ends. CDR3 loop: CATSSPPRRGGPSYNEQFF. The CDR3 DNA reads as TGTGCCACCAGCAGCCCTCCCCGCCGGGGCGGCCCTTCCTACAATGAGCAGTTCTTC. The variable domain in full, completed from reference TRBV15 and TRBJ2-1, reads DAMVIQNPRYQVTQFGKPVTLSCSQTLNHNVMYWYQQKSSQAPKLLFHYYDKDFNNEADTPDNFQSRRPNTSFCFLDIRSPGLGDTAMYLCATSSPPRRGGPSYNEQFFGPGTRLTVL.

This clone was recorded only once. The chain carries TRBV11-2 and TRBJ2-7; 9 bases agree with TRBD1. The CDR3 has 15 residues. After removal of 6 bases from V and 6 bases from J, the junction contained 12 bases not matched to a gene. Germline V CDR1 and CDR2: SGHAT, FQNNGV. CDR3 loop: CASRLSTGQGGEQYF. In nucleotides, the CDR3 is TGTGCCAGCAGACTTTCAACGGGACAGGGTGGCGAGCAGTACTTC.

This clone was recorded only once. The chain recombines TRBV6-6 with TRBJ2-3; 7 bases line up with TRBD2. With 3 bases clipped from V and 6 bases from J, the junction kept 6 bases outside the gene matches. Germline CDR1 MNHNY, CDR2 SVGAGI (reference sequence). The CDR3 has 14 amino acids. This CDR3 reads CASSYNGLVDTQYF. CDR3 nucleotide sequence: TGTGCCAGCAGTTATAACGGACTAGTCGATACGCAGTATTTT.

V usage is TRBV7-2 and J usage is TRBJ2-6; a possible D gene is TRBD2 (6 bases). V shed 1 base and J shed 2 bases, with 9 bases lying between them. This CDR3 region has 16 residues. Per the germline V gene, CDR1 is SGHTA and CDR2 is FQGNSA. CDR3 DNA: TGTGCCAGCAGCTTAGAGGCGGGGACTGGGGCCAACGTCCTGACTTTC. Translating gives CASSLEAGTGANVLTF.

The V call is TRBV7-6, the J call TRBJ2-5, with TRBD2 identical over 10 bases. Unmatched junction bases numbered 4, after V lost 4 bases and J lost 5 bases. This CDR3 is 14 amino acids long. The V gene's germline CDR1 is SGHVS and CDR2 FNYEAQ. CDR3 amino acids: CASSWGLASETQYF. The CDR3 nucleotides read TGTGCCAGCAGCTGGGGACTAGCGAGCGAGACCCAGTACTTC.

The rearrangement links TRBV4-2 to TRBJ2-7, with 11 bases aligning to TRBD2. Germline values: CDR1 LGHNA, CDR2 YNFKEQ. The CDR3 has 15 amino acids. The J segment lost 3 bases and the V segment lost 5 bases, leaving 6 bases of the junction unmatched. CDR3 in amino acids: CASSAKTSGSYEQYF. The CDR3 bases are TGTGCCAGCAGCGCAAAAACTAGCGGGAGCTACGAGCAGTACTTC.

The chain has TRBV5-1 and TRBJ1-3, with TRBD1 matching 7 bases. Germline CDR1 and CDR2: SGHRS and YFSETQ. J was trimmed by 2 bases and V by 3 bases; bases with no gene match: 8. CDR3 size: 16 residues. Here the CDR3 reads CASSYTTGPPGNTIYF. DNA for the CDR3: TGCGCCAGCAGCTATACGACAGGGCCCCCTGGAAACACCATATATTTT.

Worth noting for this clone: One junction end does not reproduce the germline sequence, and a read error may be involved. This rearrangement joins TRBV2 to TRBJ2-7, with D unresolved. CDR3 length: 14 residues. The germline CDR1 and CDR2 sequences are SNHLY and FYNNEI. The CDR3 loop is CASREGGVSYEQYF. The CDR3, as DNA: TGTGCCAGCAGAGAAGGTGGAGTTTCCTACGAGCAGTACTTC.

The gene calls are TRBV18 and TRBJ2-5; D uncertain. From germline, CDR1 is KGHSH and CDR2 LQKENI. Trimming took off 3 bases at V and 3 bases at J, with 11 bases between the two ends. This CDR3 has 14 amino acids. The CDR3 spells CASSPLGGEETQYF. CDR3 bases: TGTGCCAGCTCACCCCTGGGTGGAGAAGAGACCCAGTACTTC.

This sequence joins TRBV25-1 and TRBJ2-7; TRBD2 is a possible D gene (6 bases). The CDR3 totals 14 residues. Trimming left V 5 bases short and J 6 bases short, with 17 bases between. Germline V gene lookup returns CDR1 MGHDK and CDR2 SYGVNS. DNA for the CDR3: TGTGCCAGCAGTCCGTCGGGGGTACGGTCCGAGCAGTACTTC. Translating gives CASSPSGVRSEQYF.

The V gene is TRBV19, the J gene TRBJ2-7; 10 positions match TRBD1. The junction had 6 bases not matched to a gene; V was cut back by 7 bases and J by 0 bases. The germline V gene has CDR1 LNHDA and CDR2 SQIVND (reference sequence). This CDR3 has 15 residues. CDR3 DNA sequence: TGTGCCAGTAACTCCCGGGACAGGGGCTCCTACGAGCAGTACTTC. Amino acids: CASNSRDRGSYEQYF.

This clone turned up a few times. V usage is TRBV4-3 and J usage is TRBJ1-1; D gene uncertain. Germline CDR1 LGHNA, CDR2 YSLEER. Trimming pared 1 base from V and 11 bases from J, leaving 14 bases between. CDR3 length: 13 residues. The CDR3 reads CASSQVINTSAFF. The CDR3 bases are TGCGCCAGCAGCCAAGTTATAAACACGTCGGCTTTCTTT.

CDR3 amino acids: CASSYLTTGAFF. The CDR3 nucleotides read TGTGCCAGCAGCTACTTGACCACCGGGGCTTTCTTT. This chain connects TRBV7-2 to TRBJ1-1, with D unclear. The germline V gene encodes CDR1 SGHTA and CDR2 FQGNSA. The CDR3 covers 12 residues. Trimming pared 4 bases from V and 11 bases from J, leaving 14 bases between.